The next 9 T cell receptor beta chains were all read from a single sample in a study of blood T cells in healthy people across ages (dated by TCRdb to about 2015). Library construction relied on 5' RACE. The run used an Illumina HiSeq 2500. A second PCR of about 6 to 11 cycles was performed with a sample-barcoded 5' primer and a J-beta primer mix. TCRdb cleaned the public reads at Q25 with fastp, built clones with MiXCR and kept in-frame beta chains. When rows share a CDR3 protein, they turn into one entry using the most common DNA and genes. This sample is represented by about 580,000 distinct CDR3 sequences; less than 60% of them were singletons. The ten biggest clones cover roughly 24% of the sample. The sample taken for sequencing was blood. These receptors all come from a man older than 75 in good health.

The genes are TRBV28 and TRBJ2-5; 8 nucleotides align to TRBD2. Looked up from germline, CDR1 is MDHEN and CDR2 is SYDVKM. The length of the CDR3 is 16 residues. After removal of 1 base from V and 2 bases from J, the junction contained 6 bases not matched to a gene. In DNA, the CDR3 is TGTGCCAGCAGTTTATTCGTAGCGGGGTCACAAGAGACCCAGTACTTC. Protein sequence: CASSLFVAGSQETQYF.

The CDR3 nucleotides read TGTGCCAGCAGTTTCCCCCATTGGGAGCCCCATAGCAATCAGCCCCAGCATTTT. This sequence encodes CASSFPHWEPHSNQPQHF. J is TRBJ1-5 and V is TRBV28; D uncertain. Germline values: CDR1 MDHEN, CDR2 SYDVKM. V was cut by 3 bases and J by 0 bases, with 18 bases left in between. The CDR3 is 18 amino acids.

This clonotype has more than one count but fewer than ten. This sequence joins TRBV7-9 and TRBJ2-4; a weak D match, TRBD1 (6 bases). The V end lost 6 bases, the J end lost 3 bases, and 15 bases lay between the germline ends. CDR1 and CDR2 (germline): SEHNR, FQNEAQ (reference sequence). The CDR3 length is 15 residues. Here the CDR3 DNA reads TGTGCCAGCAGTTCTGGACAGAAGGACAAAAACATTCAGTACTTC. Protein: CASSSGQKDKNIQYF.

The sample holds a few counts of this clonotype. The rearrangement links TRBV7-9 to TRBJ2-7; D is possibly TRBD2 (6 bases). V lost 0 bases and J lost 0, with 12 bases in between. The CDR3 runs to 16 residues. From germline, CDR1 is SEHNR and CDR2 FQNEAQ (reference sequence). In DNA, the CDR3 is TGTGCCAGCAGCTTAGCGCAGGGAGGAAACTCCTACGAGCAGTACTTC. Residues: CASSLAQGGNSYEQYF. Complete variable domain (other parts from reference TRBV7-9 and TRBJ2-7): DTGVSQNPRHKITKRGQNVTFRCDPISEHNRLYWYRQTLGQGPEFLTYFQNEAQLEKSRLLSDRFSAERPKGSFSTLEIQRTEQGDSAMYLCASSLAQGGNSYEQYFGPGTRLTVT.

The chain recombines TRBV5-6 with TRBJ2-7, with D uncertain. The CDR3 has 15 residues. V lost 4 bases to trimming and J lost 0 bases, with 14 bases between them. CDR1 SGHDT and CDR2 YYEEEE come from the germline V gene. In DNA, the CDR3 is TGTGCCAGCAGCCCCGGCAGGATGAGCTCCTACGAGCAGTACTTC. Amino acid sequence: CASSPGRMSSYEQYF.

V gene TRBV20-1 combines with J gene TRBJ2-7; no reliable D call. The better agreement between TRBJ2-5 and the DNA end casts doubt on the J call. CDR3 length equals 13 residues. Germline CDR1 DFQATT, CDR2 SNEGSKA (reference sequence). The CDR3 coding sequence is TGCAGTGCTAGATCTGACACCCAAGAGACCCAGTACTTC. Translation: CSARSDTQETQYF.

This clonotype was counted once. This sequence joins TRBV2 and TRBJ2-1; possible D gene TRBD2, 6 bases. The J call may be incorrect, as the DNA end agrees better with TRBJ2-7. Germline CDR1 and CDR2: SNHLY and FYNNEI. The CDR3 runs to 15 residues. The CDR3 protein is CASRGTVSSYNEQYF. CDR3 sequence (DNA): TGTGCCAGCAGGGGGACTGTAAGCTCCTACAATGAGCAGTACTTC.

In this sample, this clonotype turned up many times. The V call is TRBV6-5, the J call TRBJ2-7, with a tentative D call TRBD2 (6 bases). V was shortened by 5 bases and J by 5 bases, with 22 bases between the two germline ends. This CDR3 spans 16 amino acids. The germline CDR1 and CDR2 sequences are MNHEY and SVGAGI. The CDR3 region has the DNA TGTGCCAGCAGTCCCACCAGGGACTCAGGAAGCCACGAGCAGTACTTC. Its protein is CASSPTRDSGSHEQYF.

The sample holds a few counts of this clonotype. CDR3 protein: CASSYDRAPDTQYF. Here the CDR3 DNA reads TGTGCCAGCAGTTACGACAGGGCCCCAGATACGCAGTATTTT. The chain employs TRBV2 and TRBJ2-3, with 7 bases aligning to TRBD1. This CDR3 region has 14 residues. J gave up 4 bases and V 5 bases, and 6 bases lay outside the gene matches. CDR1 is SNHLY and CDR2 is FYNNEI in the germline V gene.